A selection of T cell receptor beta chains follows, all from one sample in a study of T cell repertoires in cytomegalovirus infection. TCRdb itself ran the reads through MiXCR, one entry per CDR3 protein. The sample lists a few hundred thousand distinct CDR3 sequences, about 17% occurring once. The sequenced material came from PBMCs. These receptor sequences come from a human donor in good health (CMV status not recorded). Some clones in this sample may be carry-over from other donors' samples. The CDR3 runs from the conserved cysteine through the conserved F or W. D genes are given only for firm matches. Rows give clone size only sometimes, using once, few, many, or a class for an expanded clone.

V	size	D	J	DNA	CDR3
TRBV20-1	-	-	TRBJ2-5	TGCAGTGCACCGCCCGCGGGATTGCTGGGGGAGACCCAGTACTTC	CSAPPAGLLGETQYF
TRBV4-3	few	-	TRBJ1-2	TGCGCCAGCAGCCAAGATATCTCAAGGGGGAACTATGGCTACACCTTC	CASSQDISRGNYGYTF
TRBV10-3	-	-	TRBJ2-1	TGTGCCATCAGTGCCGGGGGTACGAATGAGCAGTTCTTC	CAISAGGTNEQFF
TRBV6-5	-	-	TRBJ2-1	TGTGCCAGCAGTTACTCGTTTGTATGGAGCTCCTACAATGAGCAGTTCTTC	CASSYSFVWSSYNEQFF
TRBV6-1	many	-	TRBJ2-7	TGTGCCAGCAGTACTAGCCACTCCTACGAGCAGTACTTC	CASSTSHSYEQYF
TRBV7-2	many	-	TRBJ1-6	TGTGCCAGCACCCCGCGCCTTTTGAGTTCACCCCTCCACTTT	CASTPRLLSSPLHF
TRBV28	few	-	TRBJ2-3	TGTGCCAGCAGTCATATGTTGGGGGGGGCTCTGGGCACAGATACGCAGTATTTT	CASSHMLGGALGTDTQYF
TRBV28	few	-	TRBJ1-4	TGTGCCAGCAGTCCATCCATAGCAACTAATGAAAAACTGTTTTTT	CASSPSIATNEKLFF
TRBV7-6	few	-	TRBJ2-6	TGTGCCAGCACCCCTGGGGCCGCCAGGGGAGGGGCCAACGTCCTGACTTTC	CASTPGAARGGANVLTF
TRBV7-7	few	TRBD1	TRBJ2-5	TGTGCTAGCAGAAAACAGGGGGAAGAGACCCAGTACTTC	CASRKQGEETQYF
TRBV11-2	many	-	TRBJ2-5	TGTGCCAGCAGCCTACAGGTCGGGGTCGGGGGGACCCAGTACTTC	CASSLQVGVGGTQYF
TRBV10-3	-	-	TRBJ1-5	TGTGCCATCAGTGAGTCGGCGGGGGGACCCCCCGGCAATCAGCCCCAGCATTTT	CAISESAGGPPGNQPQHF
TRBV10-3	-	-	TRBJ1-5	TGTGCCATCAGTGAGTTTCAGGTCGGGAGCAATCAGCCCCAGCATTTT	CAISEFQVGSNQPQHF
TRBV6-5	-	TRBD1	TRBJ1-5	TGTGCCAGCAGTTACTCATCGACAGGGGCTCAGCCCCAGCATTTT	CASSYSSTGAQPQHF
TRBV29-1	-	-	TRBJ1-5	TGCAGCGTTGTTTTAGAGGGGCAGCCCCAGCATTTT	CSVVLEGQPQHF
TRBV7-4	-	-	TRBJ1-4	TGTGCCAGCAGCTTCGAGGGGGATGTTGAAAAACTGTTTTTT	CASSFEGDVEKLFF
TRBV20-1	many	TRBD2	TRBJ2-3	TGCAGTGCTAGACCCCCCGCCGGACTAGCGGGGGGGCTAGGGACAGATACGCAGTATTTT	CSARPPAGLAGGLGTDTQYF
TRBV11-1	-	TRBD2	TRBJ2-3	TGTGCCAGCACCAACTATCCAGATCTAGCGGGAAGCACAGATACGCAGTATTTT	CASTNYPDLAGSTDTQYF
TRBV28	many	TRBD1	TRBJ2-7	TGTGCCAGCACCCCTCTGGGACAGCCCTTTTACGAGCAGTACTTC	CASTPLGQPFYEQYF
TRBV28	many	TRBD1	TRBJ2-1	TGTGCCAGCAGTTTGTTACAGGGGGCTGCTGGGTACAATGAGCAGTTCTTC	CASSLLQGAAGYNEQFF
TRBV7-9	many	-	TRBJ1-6	TGTGCCAGCAGCGCCCTCAGGACAGAGATTAATTCACCCCTCCACTTT	CASSALRTEINSPLHF
TRBV5-1	few	-	TRBJ1-1	TGCGCCAGCAGCTTGGAGGGACAACTTGAAGCTTTCTTT	CASSLEGQLEAFF
TRBV11-1	-	TRBD2	TRBJ2-1	TGTGCCAGCAGTCAGCCGGGACTATGGAGTGAGCAGTTCTTC	CASSQPGLWSEQFF
TRBV4-2	many	-	TRBJ1-6	TGTGCCAGCAGCCAAGTTGAGGATTCACCCCTCCACTTT	CASSQVEDSPLHF
TRBV6-1	few	-	TRBJ1-2	TGTGCCAGCAGTGAATTGGACGTCCCTGGCTACACCTTC	CASSELDVPGYTF
TRBV28	many	-	TRBJ2-3	TGTGCCAGCAGTTTATGGACGGCCGATAGCACAGATACGCAGTATTTT	CASSLWTADSTDTQYF
TRBV2	-	-	TRBJ2-1	TGTGCCAGCAGTCAAGGGGAGCAGTTCTTC	CASSQGEQFF
TRBV7-2	many	-	TRBJ1-4	TGTGCCAGCAGCTTAGCGGTTGGGGAGAATGAAAAACTGTTTTTT	CASSLAVGENEKLFF
TRBV19	-	-	TRBJ1-5	TGTGCCAGTAGTACCCGTGGGGTTCAGCCCCAGCATTTT	CASSTRGVQPQHF
TRBV11-1	many	-	TRBJ2-6	TGTGCCAGCAGCTTAGAGGGCAGGGCCAACGTCCTGACTTTC	CASSLEGRANVLTF
TRBV2	few	-	TRBJ2-7	TGTGCCAGCAGTGAAATTGCGAGGGACCGAGAGCAGTACTTC	CASSEIARDREQYF
TRBV7-6	-	TRBD1	TRBJ1-4	TGTGCCAGCAGCTTGGGACAGATAAATGAAAAACTGTTTTTT	CASSLGQINEKLFF
TRBV6-1	-	-	TRBJ1-1	TGTGCCACCGAGGACAGAGACACTGAAGCTTTCTTT	CATEDRDTEAFF
TRBV9	-	-	TRBJ2-3	TGTGCCAGCAGCGTACGATCAGCAGGAGGCACAGATACGCAGTATTTT	CASSVRSAGGTDTQYF
TRBV20-1	many	TRBD1	TRBJ2-7	TGCAGTGCTGCAGGACAGGGGGCCTACGAGCAGTACTTC	CSAAGQGAYEQYF
TRBV27	many	-	TRBJ1-4	TGTGCCAGCAGGGCAGGGTTTGAAAAACTGTTTTTT	CASRAGFEKLFF
TRBV7-2	many	-	TRBJ2-7	TGTGCCAGCAGCTTTCTCTCAGGGGCCCGTCACTCCTACGAGCAGTACTTC	CASSFLSGARHSYEQYF
TRBV7-3	many	TRBD2	TRBJ2-2	TGTGCCAGCAGCTTAAGTGGGACTAGCCACGGGGAGCTGTTTTTT	CASSLSGTSHGELFF
TRBV6-2/TRBV6-3	many	-	TRBJ1-1	TGTGCCAGCAGTTACTCGAGAATGGAGAGGACTGAAGCTTTCTTT	CASSYSRMERTEAFF
TRBV7-2	many	-	TRBJ1-1	TGTGCCAGCAGCCCCCCGGTTACTGAAGCTTTCTTT	CASSPPVTEAFF
TRBV28	few	-	TRBJ1-1	TGTGCCAGCAGGTCCCAGGGGAGCACTGAAGCTTTCTTT	CASRSQGSTEAFF
TRBV15	-	TRBD2	TRBJ2-3	TGTGCCACCAGCAGAGGAGCCCTGACTAGCGGCAGCACAGATACGCAGTATTTT	CATSRGALTSGSTDTQYF